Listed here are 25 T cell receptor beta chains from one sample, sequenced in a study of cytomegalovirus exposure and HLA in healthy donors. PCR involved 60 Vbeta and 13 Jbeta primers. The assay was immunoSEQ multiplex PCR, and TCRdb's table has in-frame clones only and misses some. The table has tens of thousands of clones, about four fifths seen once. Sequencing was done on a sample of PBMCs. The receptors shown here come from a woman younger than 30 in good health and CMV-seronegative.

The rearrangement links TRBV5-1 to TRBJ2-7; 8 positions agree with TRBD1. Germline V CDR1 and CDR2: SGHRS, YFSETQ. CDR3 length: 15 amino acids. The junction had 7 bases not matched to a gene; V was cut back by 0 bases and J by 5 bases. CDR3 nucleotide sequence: TGCGCCAGCAGCTTGGAGGGCAGGGGGCGTCACGAGCAGTACTTC. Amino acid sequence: CASSLEGRGRHEQYF.

The CDR3 coding sequence is TGCGCCAGCAGCCAAGTGGGGCAGTACAATCAGCCCCAGCATTTT. Protein: CASSQVGQYNQPQHF. The rearrangement links TRBV4-1 to TRBJ1-5; D may be TRBD1 (5 bases). Per the germline V gene, CDR1 is MGHRA and CDR2 is YSYEKL. This CDR3 region has 15 residues. With 1 base removed from V and 3 bases from J, the gap between germline ends came to 10 bases.

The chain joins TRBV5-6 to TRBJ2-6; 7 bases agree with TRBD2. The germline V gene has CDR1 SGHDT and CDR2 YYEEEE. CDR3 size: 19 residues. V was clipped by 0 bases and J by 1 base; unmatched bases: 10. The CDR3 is CASSLVGEGPYSGANVLTF. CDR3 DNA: TGTGCCAGCAGCTTGGTCGGGGAGGGGCCCTATTCTGGGGCCAACGTCCTGACTTTC.

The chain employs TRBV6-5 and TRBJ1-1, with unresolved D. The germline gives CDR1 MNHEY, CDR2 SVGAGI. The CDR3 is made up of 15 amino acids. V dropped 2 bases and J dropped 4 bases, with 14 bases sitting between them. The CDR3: CASSYGGTGATEAFF. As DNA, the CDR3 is TGTGCCAGCAGTTACGGAGGCACCGGAGCCACTGAAGCTTTCTTT.

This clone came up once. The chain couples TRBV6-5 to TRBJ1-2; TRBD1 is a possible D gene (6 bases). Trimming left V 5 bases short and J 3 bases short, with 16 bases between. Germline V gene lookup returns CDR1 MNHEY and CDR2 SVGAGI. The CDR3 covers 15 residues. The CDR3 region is CASSPLRGGDYGYTF. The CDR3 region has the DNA TGTGCCAGCAGTCCCCTGAGAGGGGGTGACTATGGCTACACCTTC.

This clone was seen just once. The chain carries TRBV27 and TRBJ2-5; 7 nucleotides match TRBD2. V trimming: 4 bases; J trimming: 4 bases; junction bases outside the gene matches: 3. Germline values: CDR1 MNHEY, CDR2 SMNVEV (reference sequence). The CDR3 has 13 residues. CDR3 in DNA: TGTGCCAGCAGTTCTGAGCGGGGAGAGACCCAGTACTTC. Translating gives CASSSERGETQYF.

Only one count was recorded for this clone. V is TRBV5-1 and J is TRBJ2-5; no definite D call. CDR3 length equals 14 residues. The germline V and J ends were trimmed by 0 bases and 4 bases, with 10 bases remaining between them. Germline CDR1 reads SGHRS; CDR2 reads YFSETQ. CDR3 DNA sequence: TGCGCCAGCAGCTTGGCGGGTAGCACAGAGACCCAGTACTTC. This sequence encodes CASSLAGSTETQYF.

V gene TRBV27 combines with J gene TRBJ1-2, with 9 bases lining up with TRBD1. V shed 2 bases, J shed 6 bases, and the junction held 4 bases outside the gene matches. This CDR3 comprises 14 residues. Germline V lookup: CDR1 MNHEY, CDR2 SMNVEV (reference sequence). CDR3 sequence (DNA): TGTGCCAGCAGTTTAAACAGGGGGCAGGATGGCTACACCTTC. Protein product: CASSLNRGQDGYTF.

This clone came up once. The CDR3 region is CASSEGTSTNEQFF. The CDR3 DNA is TGTGCCAGCAGCGAGGGTACTAGCACCAATGAGCAGTTCTTC. This rearrangement joins TRBV6-4 to TRBJ2-1, with D possibly being TRBD2 (6 bases). Trimming took 6 bases from V and 6 from J, leaving 15 bases between them. Germline CDR1 is MRHNA and CDR2 is SNTAGT. The length of the CDR3 is 14 residues.

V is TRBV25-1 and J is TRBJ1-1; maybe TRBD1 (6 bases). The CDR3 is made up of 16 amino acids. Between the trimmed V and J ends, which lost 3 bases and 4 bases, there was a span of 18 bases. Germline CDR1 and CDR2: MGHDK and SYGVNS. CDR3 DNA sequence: TGTGCCAGCAGTGACCCCGGACAGCGAGGCGGCACTGAAGCTTTCTTT. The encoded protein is CASSDPGQRGGTEAFF. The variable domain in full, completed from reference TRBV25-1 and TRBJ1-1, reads EADIYQTPRYLVIGTGKKITLECSQTMGHDKMYWYQQDPGMELHLIHYSYGVNSTEKGDLSSESTVSRIRTEHFPLTLESARPSHTSQYLCASSDPGQRGGTEAFFGQGTRLTVV.

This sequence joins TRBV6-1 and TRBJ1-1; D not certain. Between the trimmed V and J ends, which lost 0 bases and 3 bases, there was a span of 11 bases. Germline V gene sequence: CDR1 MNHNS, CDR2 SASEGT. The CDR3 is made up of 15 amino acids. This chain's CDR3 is CASSEARAGDTEAFF. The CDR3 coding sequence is TGTGCCAGCAGTGAAGCGCGGGCCGGGGACACTGAAGCTTTCTTT.

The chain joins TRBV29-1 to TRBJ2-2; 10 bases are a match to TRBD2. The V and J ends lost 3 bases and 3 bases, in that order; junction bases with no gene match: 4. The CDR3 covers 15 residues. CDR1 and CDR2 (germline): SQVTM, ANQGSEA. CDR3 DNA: TGCAGCGTTGATCTAGCGGGAGAGGACACCGGGGAGCTGTTTTTT. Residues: CSVDLAGEDTGELFF.

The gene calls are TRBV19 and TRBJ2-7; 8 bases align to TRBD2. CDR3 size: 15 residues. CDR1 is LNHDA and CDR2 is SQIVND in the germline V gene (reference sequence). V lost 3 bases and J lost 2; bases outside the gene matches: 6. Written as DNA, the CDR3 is TGTGCCAGTAGTATCTCTGGTAGCGGGACCTACGAGCAGTACTTC. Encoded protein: CASSISGSGTYEQYF.

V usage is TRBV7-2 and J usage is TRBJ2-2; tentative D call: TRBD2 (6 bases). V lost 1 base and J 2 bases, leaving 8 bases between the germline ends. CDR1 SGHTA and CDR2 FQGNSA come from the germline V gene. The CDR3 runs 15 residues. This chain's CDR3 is CASSLGRGNTGELFF. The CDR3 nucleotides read TGTGCCAGCAGCTTAGGGAGGGGAAACACCGGGGAGCTGTTTTTT.

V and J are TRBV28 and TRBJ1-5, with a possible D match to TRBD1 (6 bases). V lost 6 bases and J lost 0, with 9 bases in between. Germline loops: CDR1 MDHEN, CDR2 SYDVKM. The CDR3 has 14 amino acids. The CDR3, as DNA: TGTGCCAGCAGGGACAGAGATAGCAATCAGCCCCAGCATTTT. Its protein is CASRDRDSNQPQHF.

CDR3 sequence (DNA): TGTGCCTGGTCAGAAGGGGGGGACTATGGCTACACCTTC. This codes for CAWSEGGDYGYTF. The chain carries TRBV30 and TRBJ1-2; a weak D match, TRBD1 (6 bases). Trimming pared 5 bases from V and 3 bases from J, leaving 13 bases between. CDR1 is GTSNPN and CDR2 is SVGIG in the germline V gene (reference sequence). The CDR3 runs 13 residues.

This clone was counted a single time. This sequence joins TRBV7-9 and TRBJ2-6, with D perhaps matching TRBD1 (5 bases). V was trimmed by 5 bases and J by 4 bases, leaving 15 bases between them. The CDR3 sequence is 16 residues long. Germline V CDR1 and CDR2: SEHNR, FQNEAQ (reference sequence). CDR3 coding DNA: TGTGCCAGCAGCCCCCGCAGGGAAGCGGGGGCCAACGTCCTGACTTTC. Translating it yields CASSPRREAGANVLTF.

CDR3 protein: CAWSGNGYEQYF. The CDR3 DNA sequence: TGTGCCTGGAGTGGTAACGGCTACGAGCAGTACTTC. The rearrangement links TRBV30 to TRBJ2-7; D uncertain. This CDR3 comprises 12 residues. Trimming took off 1 base at V and 3 bases at J, with 7 bases between the two ends. Germline V gene lookup returns CDR1 GTSNPN and CDR2 SVGIG (reference sequence).

In DNA, the CDR3 is TGTGCCAGCAGCTCGGGACAGGAGAACTATGGCTACACCTTC. Its translation: CASSSGQENYGYTF. The chain employs TRBV13 and TRBJ1-2, with 8 bases aligning to TRBD1. This CDR3 is 14 amino acids long. Germline V gene sequence: CDR1 PRHDT, CDR2 FYEKMQ (reference sequence). The V gene end was trimmed by 4 bases and the J gene end by 2 bases; junction bases not matched to a gene: 3.

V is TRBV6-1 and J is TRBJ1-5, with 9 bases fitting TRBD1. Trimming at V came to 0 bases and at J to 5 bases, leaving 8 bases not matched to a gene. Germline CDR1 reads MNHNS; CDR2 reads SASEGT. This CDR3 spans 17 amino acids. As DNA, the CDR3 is TGTGCCAGCAGTGAAGCCACCCCGGGACAGGGTTATCAGCCCCAGCATTTT. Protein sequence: CASSEATPGQGYQPQHF.

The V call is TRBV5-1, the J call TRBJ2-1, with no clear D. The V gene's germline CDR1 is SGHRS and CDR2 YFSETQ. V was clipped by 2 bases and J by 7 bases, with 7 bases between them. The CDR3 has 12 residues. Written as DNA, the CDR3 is TGCGCCAGCAGCTTCGACTGGAATGAGCAGTTCTTC. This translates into CASSFDWNEQFF.

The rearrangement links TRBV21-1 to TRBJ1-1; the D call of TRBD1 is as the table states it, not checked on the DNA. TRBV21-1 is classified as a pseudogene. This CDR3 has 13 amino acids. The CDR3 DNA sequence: TGTGCCAGCACCGGACAGGGAAGCACTGAAGCTTTCTTT. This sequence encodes CASTGQGSTEAFF.

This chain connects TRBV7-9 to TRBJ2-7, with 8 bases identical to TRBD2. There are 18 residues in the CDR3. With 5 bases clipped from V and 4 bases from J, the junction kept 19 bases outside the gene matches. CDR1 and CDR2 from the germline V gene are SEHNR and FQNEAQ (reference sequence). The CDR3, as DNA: TGTGCCAGCAGCCCAAAGATCGGGGGGGGATTGAGGGTATACGAGCAGTACTTC. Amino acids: CASSPKIGGGLRVYEQYF.

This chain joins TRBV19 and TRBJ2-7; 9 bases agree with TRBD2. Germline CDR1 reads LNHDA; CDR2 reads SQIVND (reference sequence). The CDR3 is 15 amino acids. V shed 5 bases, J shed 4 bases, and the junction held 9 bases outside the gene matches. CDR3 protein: CASSLLAGTNYEQYF. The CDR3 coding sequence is TGTGCCAGTAGTTTACTAGCGGGCACAAATTACGAGCAGTACTTC.

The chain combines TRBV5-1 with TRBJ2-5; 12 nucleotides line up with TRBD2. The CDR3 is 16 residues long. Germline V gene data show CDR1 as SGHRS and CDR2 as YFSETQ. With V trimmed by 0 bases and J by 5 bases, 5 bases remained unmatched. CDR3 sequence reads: CASSLALAGGRETQYF. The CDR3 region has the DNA TGCGCCAGCAGCTTGGCACTAGCGGGAGGAAGGGAGACCCAGTACTTC.